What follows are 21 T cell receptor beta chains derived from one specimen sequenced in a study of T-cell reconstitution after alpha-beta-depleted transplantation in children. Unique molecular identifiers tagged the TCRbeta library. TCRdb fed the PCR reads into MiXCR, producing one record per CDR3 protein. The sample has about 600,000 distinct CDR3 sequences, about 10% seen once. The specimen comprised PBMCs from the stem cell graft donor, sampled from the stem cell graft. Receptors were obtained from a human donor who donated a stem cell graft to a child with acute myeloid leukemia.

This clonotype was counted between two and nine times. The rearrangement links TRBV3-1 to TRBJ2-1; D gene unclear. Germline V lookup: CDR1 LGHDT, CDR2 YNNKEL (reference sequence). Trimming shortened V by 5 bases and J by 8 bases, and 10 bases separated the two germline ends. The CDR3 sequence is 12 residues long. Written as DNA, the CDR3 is TGTGCCAGCAGCAGGCCTAGGGATGAGCAGTTCTTC. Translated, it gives CASSRPRDEQFF.

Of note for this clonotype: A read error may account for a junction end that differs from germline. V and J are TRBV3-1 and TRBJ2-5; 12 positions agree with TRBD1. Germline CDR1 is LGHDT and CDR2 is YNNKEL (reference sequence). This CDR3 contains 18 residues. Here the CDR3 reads CASSQDRPGQGAGETQYF. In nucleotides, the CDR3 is TGTGCCAGCAGTCAAGATCGCCCGGGACAGGGGGCAGGAGAGACCCAGTACTTC.

In DNA, the CDR3 is TGTGCCAGCAGCTTAATGAGCGGACGAGGGAATGAGCAGTTCTTC. Protein product: CASSLMSGRGNEQFF. This rearrangement joins TRBV11-1 to TRBJ2-1, with a possible D match to TRBD2 (5 bases). Germline V CDR1 and CDR2: SGHAT, FQDESV (reference sequence). Deletions cut 2 bases from V and 7 bases from J, with 15 bases between. This CDR3 has 15 residues.

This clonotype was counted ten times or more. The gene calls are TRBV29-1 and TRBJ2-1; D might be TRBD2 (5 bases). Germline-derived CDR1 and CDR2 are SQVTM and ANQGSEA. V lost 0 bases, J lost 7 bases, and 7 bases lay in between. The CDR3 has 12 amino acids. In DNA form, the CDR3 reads TGCAGCGTTGAAGATAGAGGGAATGAGCAGTTCTTC. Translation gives CSVEDRGNEQFF.

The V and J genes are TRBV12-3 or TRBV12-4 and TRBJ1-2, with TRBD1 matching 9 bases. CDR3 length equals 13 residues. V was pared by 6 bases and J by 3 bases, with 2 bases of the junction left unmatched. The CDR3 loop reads CASSGQGYYGYTF. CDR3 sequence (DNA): TGTGCCAGCAGCGGACAGGGGTACTATGGCTACACCTTC.

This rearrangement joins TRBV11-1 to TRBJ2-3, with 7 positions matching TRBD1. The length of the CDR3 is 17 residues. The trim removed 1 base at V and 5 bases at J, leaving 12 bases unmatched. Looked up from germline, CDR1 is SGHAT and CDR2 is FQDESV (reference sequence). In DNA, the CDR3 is TGTGCCAGCAGCTTAGATATGACGAACAGGGGAAGAGATACGCAGTATTTT. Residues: CASSLDMTNRGRDTQYF.

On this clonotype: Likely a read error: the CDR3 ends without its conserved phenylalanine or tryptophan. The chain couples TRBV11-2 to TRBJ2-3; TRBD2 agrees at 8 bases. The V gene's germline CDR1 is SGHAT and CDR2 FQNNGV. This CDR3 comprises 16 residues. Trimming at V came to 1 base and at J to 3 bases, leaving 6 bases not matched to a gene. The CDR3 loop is CASSLARSGSTDTQYL. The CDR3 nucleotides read TGTGCCAGCAGCTTAGCAAGGAGCGGGAGTACAGATACGCAGTATTTA.

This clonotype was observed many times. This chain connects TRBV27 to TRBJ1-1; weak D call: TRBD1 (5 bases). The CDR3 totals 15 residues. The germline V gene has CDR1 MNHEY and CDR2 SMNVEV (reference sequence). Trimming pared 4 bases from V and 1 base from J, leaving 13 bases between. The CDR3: CASSSGVVENTEAFF. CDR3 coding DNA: TGTGCCAGCAGTTCGGGGGTTGTTGAGAACACTGAAGCTTTCTTT.

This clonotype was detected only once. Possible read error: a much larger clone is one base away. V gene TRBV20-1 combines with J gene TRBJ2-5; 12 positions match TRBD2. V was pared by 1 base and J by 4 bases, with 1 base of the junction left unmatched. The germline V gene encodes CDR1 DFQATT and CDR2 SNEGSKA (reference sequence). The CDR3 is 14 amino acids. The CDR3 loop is CSARGLAGAETQYF. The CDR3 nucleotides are TGCAGTGCTAGAGGACTAGCGGGAGCAGAGACCCAGTACTTC.

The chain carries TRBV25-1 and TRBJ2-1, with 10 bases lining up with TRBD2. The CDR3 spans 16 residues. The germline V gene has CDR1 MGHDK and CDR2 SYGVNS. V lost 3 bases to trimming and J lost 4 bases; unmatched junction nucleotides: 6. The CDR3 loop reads CASSDLTSGPYNEQFF. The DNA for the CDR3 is TGTGCCAGCAGTGACCTGACTAGCGGGCCTTACAATGAGCAGTTCTTC.

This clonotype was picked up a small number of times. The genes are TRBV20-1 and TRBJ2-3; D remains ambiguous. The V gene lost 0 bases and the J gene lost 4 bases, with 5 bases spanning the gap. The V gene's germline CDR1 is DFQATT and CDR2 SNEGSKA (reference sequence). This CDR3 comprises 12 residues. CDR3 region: CSARDVPDTQYF. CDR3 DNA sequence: TGCAGTGCTAGAGATGTCCCAGATACGCAGTATTTT.

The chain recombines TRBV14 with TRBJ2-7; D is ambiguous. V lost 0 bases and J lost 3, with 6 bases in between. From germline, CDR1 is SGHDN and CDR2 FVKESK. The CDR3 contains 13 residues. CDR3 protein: CASSQEALYEQYF. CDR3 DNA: TGTGCCAGCAGCCAAGAGGCGCTCTACGAGCAGTACTTC.

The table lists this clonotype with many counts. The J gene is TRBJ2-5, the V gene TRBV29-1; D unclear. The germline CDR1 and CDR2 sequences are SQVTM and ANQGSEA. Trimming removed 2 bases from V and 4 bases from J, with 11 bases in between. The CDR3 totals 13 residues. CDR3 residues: CSVEQNVGETQYF. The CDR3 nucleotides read TGCAGCGTTGAACAGAATGTAGGAGAGACCCAGTACTTC.

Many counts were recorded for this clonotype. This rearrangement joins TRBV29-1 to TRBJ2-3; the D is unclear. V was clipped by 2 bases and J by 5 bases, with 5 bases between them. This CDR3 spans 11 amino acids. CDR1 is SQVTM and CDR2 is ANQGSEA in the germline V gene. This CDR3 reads CSVENGDTQYF. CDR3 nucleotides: TGCAGCGTTGAAAATGGAGATACGCAGTATTTT.

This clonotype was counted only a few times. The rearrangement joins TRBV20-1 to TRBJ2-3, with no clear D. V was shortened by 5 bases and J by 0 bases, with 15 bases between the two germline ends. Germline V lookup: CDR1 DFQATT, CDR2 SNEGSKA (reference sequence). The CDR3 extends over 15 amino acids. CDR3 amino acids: CSASHRLTSTDTQYF. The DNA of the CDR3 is TGCAGTGCTTCCCATCGCCTTACTAGCACAGATACGCAGTATTTT.

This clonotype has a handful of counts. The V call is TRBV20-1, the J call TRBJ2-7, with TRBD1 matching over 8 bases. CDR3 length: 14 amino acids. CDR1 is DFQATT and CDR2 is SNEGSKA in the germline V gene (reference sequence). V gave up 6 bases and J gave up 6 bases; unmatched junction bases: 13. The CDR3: CSAPSGTGPIEQYF. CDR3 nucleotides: TGCAGTGCCCCATCCGGGACAGGACCCATCGAGCAGTACTTC.

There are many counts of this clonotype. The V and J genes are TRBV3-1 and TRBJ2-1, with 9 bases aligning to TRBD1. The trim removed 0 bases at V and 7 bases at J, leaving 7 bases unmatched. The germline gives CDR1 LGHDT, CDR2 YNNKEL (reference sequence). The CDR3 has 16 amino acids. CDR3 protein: CASSQEEGQGQNEQFF. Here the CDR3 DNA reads TGTGCCAGCAGCCAAGAGGAAGGACAGGGGCAGAATGAGCAGTTCTTC.

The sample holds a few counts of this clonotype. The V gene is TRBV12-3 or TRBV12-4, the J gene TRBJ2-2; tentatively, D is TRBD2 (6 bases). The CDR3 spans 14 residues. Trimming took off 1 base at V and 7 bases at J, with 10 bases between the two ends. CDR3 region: CASSLVGGIGELFF. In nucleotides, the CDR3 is TGTGCCAGCAGTTTAGTTGGAGGGATCGGGGAGCTGTTTTTT.

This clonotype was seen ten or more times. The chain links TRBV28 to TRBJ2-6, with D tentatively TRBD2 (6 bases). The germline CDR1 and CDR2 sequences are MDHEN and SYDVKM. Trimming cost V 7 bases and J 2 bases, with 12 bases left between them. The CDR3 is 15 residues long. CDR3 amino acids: CASIGGPTGANVLTF. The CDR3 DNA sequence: TGTGCCAGCATTGGAGGGCCCACTGGGGCCAACGTCCTGACTTTC.

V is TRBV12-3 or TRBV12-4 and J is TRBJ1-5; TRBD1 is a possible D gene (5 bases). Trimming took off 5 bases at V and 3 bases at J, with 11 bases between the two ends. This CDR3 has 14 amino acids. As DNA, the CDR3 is TGTGCCAGCAGTCCCGGGACGGTCAATCAGCCCCAGCATTTT. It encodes CASSPGTVNQPQHF.

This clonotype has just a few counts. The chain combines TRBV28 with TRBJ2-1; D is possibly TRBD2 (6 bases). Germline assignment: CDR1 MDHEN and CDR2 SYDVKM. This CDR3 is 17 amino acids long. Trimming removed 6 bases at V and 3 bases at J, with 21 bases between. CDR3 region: CASRMIVAAGRYNEQFF. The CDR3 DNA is TGTGCCAGCAGGATGATTGTAGCGGCGGGTCGCTACAATGAGCAGTTCTTC.